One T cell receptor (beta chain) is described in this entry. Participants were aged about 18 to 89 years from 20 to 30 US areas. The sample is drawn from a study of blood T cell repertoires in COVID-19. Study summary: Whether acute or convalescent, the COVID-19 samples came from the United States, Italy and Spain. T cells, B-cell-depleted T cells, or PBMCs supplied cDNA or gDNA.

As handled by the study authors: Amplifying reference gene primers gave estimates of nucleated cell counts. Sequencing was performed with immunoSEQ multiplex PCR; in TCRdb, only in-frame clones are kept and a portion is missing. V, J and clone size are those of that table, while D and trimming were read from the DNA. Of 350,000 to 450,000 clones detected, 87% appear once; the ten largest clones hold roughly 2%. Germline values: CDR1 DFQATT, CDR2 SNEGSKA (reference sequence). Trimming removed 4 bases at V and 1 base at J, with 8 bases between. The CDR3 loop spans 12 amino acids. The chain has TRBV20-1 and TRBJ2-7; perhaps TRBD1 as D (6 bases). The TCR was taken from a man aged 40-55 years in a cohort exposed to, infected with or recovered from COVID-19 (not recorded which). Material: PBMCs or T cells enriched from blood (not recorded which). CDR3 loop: CSANDRSYEQYF. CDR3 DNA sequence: TGCAGTGCTAATGACAGGTCCTACGAGCAGTACTTC.